The rows below give T cell receptor beta chains drawn from one sample of a study of blood T cell repertoires in COVID-19. Profiling relied on immunoSEQ multiplex PCR, and the TCRdb table lists in-frame clones only, not all of them. The sample carries about 140,000 clones, approximately 90% recorded once. Sequences were obtained from peripheral blood. These receptor sequences come from a human donor in a cohort sampled during active COVID-19. CDR3s include the opening cysteine and the closing phenylalanine or tryptophan. A D gene is named only where the DNA matches it firmly. Part of the rows lack a size; the others show once, few, many or a class for expanded clones.

cdr3_nt: TGTGCCAGCAGCCAAACGTCAGGCTACGAGCAGTACTTC
cdr3_aa: CASSQTSGYEQYF
d_call: .
clone_size: .
j_call: TRBJ2-7
v_call: TRBV3-1/TRBV3-2

cdr3_nt: TGTGCCTGGAGCCGGGGGGGAGCCCAGCATTTT
cdr3_aa: CAWSRGGAQHF
d_call: .
clone_size: .
j_call: TRBJ1-5
v_call: TRBV30

cdr3_nt: TGTGCCAGCCCACCGAGGCCCCTTGCCTCGAACACTGAAGCTTTCTTT
cdr3_aa: CASPPRPLASNTEAFF
d_call: .
clone_size: .
j_call: TRBJ1-1
v_call: TRBV2

cdr3_nt: TGTGCCAGCAGCTTAGTTTCGTCGGGGGGGCTAGAGACCCAGTACTTC
cdr3_aa: CASSLVSSGGLETQYF
d_call: TRBD2
clone_size: once
j_call: TRBJ2-5
v_call: TRBV7-2

cdr3_nt: TGTGCCACCAGTGTAGGGCAGGGATATGGCTACACCTTC
cdr3_aa: CATSVGQGYGYTF
d_call: .
clone_size: .
j_call: TRBJ1-2
v_call: TRBV24-1

cdr3_nt: TGCGCCAGCAGCTCGCCCGGGGAGACCCAGTACTTC
cdr3_aa: CASSSPGETQYF
d_call: .
clone_size: .
j_call: TRBJ2-5
v_call: TRBV5-1

cdr3_nt: TGCAGTGCTAGTTTAAGCTCTGCTAGCCTTAGCACAGATACGCAGTATTTT
cdr3_aa: CSASLSSASLSTDTQYF
d_call: .
clone_size: .
j_call: TRBJ2-3
v_call: TRBV20-1

cdr3_nt: TGTGCCAGCAGCGTACACCTGAACACTGAAGCTTTCTTT
cdr3_aa: CASSVHLNTEAFF
d_call: .
clone_size: .
j_call: TRBJ1-1
v_call: TRBV5-6

cdr3_nt: TGTGCCAGTAGCCCAGGAAACATTCAGTACTTC
cdr3_aa: CASSPGNIQYF
d_call: .
clone_size: .
j_call: TRBJ2-4
v_call: TRBV7-9

cdr3_nt: TGTGCCAGCAGTGAAACAGGATTTAACACTGAAGCTTTCTTT
cdr3_aa: CASSETGFNTEAFF
d_call: .
clone_size: .
j_call: TRBJ1-1
v_call: TRBV2

cdr3_nt: TGTGCCAGCAGTTTCATTCGTGGGGGAGGCCTCGGGGGCTACACCTTC
cdr3_aa: CASSFIRGGGLGGYTF
d_call: .
clone_size: .
j_call: TRBJ1-2
v_call: TRBV28

cdr3_nt: TGTGCCACCAGTGATTCTAGGGGCCCGGGGGATAGCAATCAGCCCCAGCATTTT
cdr3_aa: CATSDSRGPGDSNQPQHF
d_call: .
clone_size: .
j_call: TRBJ1-5
v_call: TRBV24-1

cdr3_nt: TGTGCCAGTCGGGGGACTAGCGGGGGCTGGGGCGAGCAGTACTTC
cdr3_aa: CASRGTSGGWGEQYF
d_call: TRBD2
clone_size: once
j_call: TRBJ2-7
v_call: TRBV14

cdr3_nt: TGTGCCAGCAGTGAATTGGGGCGGGGGGCTTTCTTT
cdr3_aa: CASSELGRGAFF
d_call: .
clone_size: .
j_call: TRBJ1-1
v_call: TRBV6-1

cdr3_nt: TGCGCCAGCAGCTTGAAAGCGGCGGGCACCGGGGAGCTGTTTTTT
cdr3_aa: CASSLKAAGTGELFF
d_call: .
clone_size: .
j_call: TRBJ2-2
v_call: TRBV5-1

cdr3_nt: TGTGCCAGCAGGGGATCCCCGGGGGGGGGCGAGCAGTACTTC
cdr3_aa: CASRGSPGGGEQYF
d_call: TRBD2
clone_size: .
j_call: TRBJ2-7
v_call: TRBV28

cdr3_nt: TGTGCCAGCAGTTGGGGACAGAGCTACGAGCAGTACTTC
cdr3_aa: CASSWGQSYEQYF
d_call: TRBD1
clone_size: .
j_call: TRBJ2-7
v_call: TRBV6-2/TRBV6-3

cdr3_nt: TGTGCCAGCAATCCAACAGGGTACAATCAGCCCCAGCATTTT
cdr3_aa: CASNPTGYNQPQHF
d_call: .
clone_size: .
j_call: TRBJ1-5
v_call: TRBV6-5

cdr3_nt: TGTGCCTGGAGTGCCACTAGCGGGCTTAACACCGGGGAGCTGTTTTTT
cdr3_aa: CAWSATSGLNTGELFF
d_call: TRBD2
clone_size: .
j_call: TRBJ2-2
v_call: TRBV30

cdr3_nt: TGTGCCAGCAGCGTAGCCCTTAATCCCGCTGGGAGCCAGTACTTC
cdr3_aa: CASSVALNPAGSQYF
d_call: .
clone_size: .
j_call: TRBJ2-5
v_call: TRBV9

cdr3_nt: TGTGCCAGTACCTCTTCTAATCGGGCACAGGGGGTGCGGCCCCAGCATTTT
cdr3_aa: CASTSSNRAQGVRPQHF
d_call: TRBD1
clone_size: .
j_call: TRBJ1-5
v_call: TRBV19

cdr3_nt: TGTGCCACCAGTGATTCACGGACAGCCCCCTATGGCTACACCTTC
cdr3_aa: CATSDSRTAPYGYTF
d_call: .
clone_size: .
j_call: TRBJ1-2
v_call: TRBV24-1

cdr3_nt: TGTGCCAGCTCACCGGGACAGGGTTTTGGCTACACCTTC
cdr3_aa: CASSPGQGFGYTF
d_call: TRBD1
clone_size: .
j_call: TRBJ1-2
v_call: TRBV18

cdr3_nt: TGTGCCAGCAGTCCCCTCGCTGAAAGATTGGGGCATGGCTACACCTTC
cdr3_aa: CASSPLAERLGHGYTF
d_call: .
clone_size: once
j_call: TRBJ1-2
v_call: TRBV27

cdr3_nt: TGTGCCAGCAGCTTTGGGGGGAATCAGCCCCAGCATTTT
cdr3_aa: CASSFGGNQPQHF
d_call: .
clone_size: .
j_call: TRBJ1-5
v_call: TRBV7-2

cdr3_nt: TGTGCCAGCAGCTTAGTAAACCGGGACAGCTCCTACGAGCAGTACTTC
cdr3_aa: CASSLVNRDSSYEQYF
d_call: TRBD1
clone_size: .
j_call: TRBJ2-7
v_call: TRBV7-8

cdr3_nt: TGCAGCGTTGAGTCGGGAGGTCCCCACAATGAGCAGTTCTTC
cdr3_aa: CSVESGGPHNEQFF
d_call: TRBD2
clone_size: .
j_call: TRBJ2-1
v_call: TRBV29-1

cdr3_nt: TGCGCCAGCAGCCAAGTCTTTCCGGACACTGAAGCTTTCTTT
cdr3_aa: CASSQVFPDTEAFF
d_call: .
clone_size: .
j_call: TRBJ1-1
v_call: TRBV4-1

cdr3_nt: TGTGCCAGTAGTCGGGCCGGGAGTGGAAACACCATATATTTT
cdr3_aa: CASSRAGSGNTIYF
d_call: .
clone_size: .
j_call: TRBJ1-3
v_call: TRBV19

cdr3_nt: TGTGCCAGCAGCTCCAGGACTAGCGAGTACTACGAGCAGTACTTC
cdr3_aa: CASSSRTSEYYEQYF
d_call: TRBD2
clone_size: .
j_call: TRBJ2-7
v_call: TRBV11-2

cdr3_nt: TGTGCCAGCAGCTCCGAACTAGACACTGAAGCTTTCTTT
cdr3_aa: CASSSELDTEAFF
d_call: .
clone_size: few
j_call: TRBJ1-1
v_call: TRBV7-6

cdr3_nt: TGTGCCAGCAGTTCAGGGTGGACAGGTCGCACTGAAGCTTTCTTT
cdr3_aa: CASSSGWTGRTEAFF
d_call: TRBD1
clone_size: few
j_call: TRBJ1-1
v_call: TRBV25-1

cdr3_nt: TGTGCCAGCAGACCCGGACTAAACACCGGGGAGCTGTTTTTT
cdr3_aa: CASRPGLNTGELFF
d_call: .
clone_size: .
j_call: TRBJ2-2
v_call: TRBV27

cdr3_nt: TGCGCCAGCAGCCTGGACAGGGACTACGAGCAGTACTTC
cdr3_aa: CASSLDRDYEQYF
d_call: TRBD1
clone_size: .
j_call: TRBJ2-7
v_call: TRBV5-1

cdr3_nt: TGTGCCACCGGCAACGGGAACAATTCACCCCTCCACTTT
cdr3_aa: CATGNGNNSPLHF
d_call: .
clone_size: .
j_call: TRBJ1-6
v_call: TRBV10-3

cdr3_nt: TGCGCCAGCAGCCAAGATCACCGGGCGGGGGTAAACGAGCAGTACTTC
cdr3_aa: CASSQDHRAGVNEQYF
d_call: TRBD2
clone_size: once
j_call: TRBJ2-7
v_call: TRBV4-1

cdr3_nt: TGTGCCAGCAGCCTGTTCCGTCAGGAGCAGTACTTC
cdr3_aa: CASSLFRQEQYF
d_call: .
clone_size: .
j_call: TRBJ2-7
v_call: TRBV5-4

cdr3_nt: TGTGCCAGCAGGCGACTAGCGGGGAGTGAGCAGTACTTC
cdr3_aa: CASRRLAGSEQYF
d_call: TRBD2
clone_size: .
j_call: TRBJ2-7
v_call: TRBV7-8

cdr3_nt: TGTGCCAGCAGTTTCATCGAGGCTGGTGAGCAGTTCTTC
cdr3_aa: CASSFIEAGEQFF
d_call: .
clone_size: .
j_call: TRBJ2-1
v_call: TRBV6-5

cdr3_nt: TGCAGTGCTAGTCCTCCCGACAAATTCTCTGGAAACACCATATATTTT
cdr3_aa: CSASPPDKFSGNTIYF
d_call: .
clone_size: .
j_call: TRBJ1-3
v_call: TRBV20-1

cdr3_nt: TGTGCCAGCAGACCCGGGACTAGCGGGTTGCAAGAGACCCAGTACTTC
cdr3_aa: CASRPGTSGLQETQYF
d_call: TRBD2
clone_size: once
j_call: TRBJ2-5
v_call: TRBV9

cdr3_nt: TGCGCCAGCAGCTCAGAGCCTGGGACAGCGAACACTGAAGCTTTCTTT
cdr3_aa: CASSSEPGTANTEAFF
d_call: TRBD1
clone_size: .
j_call: TRBJ1-1
v_call: TRBV5-1

cdr3_nt: TGCAGCGTCTCGACAGGCACCGGGGAGCTGTTTTTT
cdr3_aa: CSVSTGTGELFF
d_call: .
clone_size: .
j_call: TRBJ2-2
v_call: TRBV29-1

cdr3_nt: TGTGCCAGCAGCCCAAGGACAGAAGCTTTCTTT
cdr3_aa: CASSPRTEAFF
d_call: .
clone_size: .
j_call: TRBJ1-1
v_call: TRBV7-8

cdr3_nt: TGTGCCAGCAGCGAGAAAAGGACAGCCTCTGGAAACACCATATATTTT
cdr3_aa: CASSEKRTASGNTIYF
d_call: .
clone_size: .
j_call: TRBJ1-3
v_call: TRBV9

cdr3_nt: TGCGCCAGCAGCCTGGGGACAGGGGGTTCCTACAATGAGCAGTTCTTC
cdr3_aa: CASSLGTGGSYNEQFF
d_call: TRBD1
clone_size: .
j_call: TRBJ2-1
v_call: TRBV4-3

cdr3_nt: TGTGCCAGCAGCTTATCGGCAGGGGTCAAGTCCTACGAGCAGTACTTC
cdr3_aa: CASSLSAGVKSYEQYF
d_call: .
clone_size: .
j_call: TRBJ2-7
v_call: TRBV11-1

cdr3_nt: TGTGCCACCAGCAGAGATCTAGGGGGGGTTGGGGAGCAGTACTTC
cdr3_aa: CATSRDLGGVGEQYF
d_call: .
clone_size: .
j_call: TRBJ2-7
v_call: TRBV15